These 9 T cell receptor beta chains were all obtained from the same sample, sequenced in a study of T cell changes during pregnancy in multiple sclerosis. Assay used: immunoSEQ multiplex PCR; TCRdb lists only in-frame clones, some missing. The table shows over 100,000 clones, with roughly nine tenths occurring only once. The specimen was peripheral blood, collected in the third trimester of pregnancy. The receptors shown here come from a female donor with multiple sclerosis, enrolled in a pregnancy study.

The chain recombines TRBV30 with TRBJ2-7; TRBD1 matches at 7 bases. Trimming took 3 bases from V and 0 from J; bases not matched to a gene: 5. CDR3 length: 14 amino acids. The germline V gene encodes CDR1 GTSNPN and CDR2 SVGIG (reference sequence). The CDR3 is CAWRAGTASYEQYF. Here the CDR3 DNA reads TGTGCCTGGAGAGCCGGGACAGCCTCCTACGAGCAGTACTTC.

In this sample, this clone turned up once. In DNA form, the CDR3 reads TGTGCCTGGAGGTCGGCTAGCGGGAGGGCGTCCTACAATGAGCAGTTCTTC. Amino acids: CAWRSASGRASYNEQFF. This chain uses TRBV30 with TRBJ2-1; TRBD2 aligns across 12 bases. Germline values: CDR1 GTSNPN, CDR2 SVGIG (reference sequence). This CDR3 has 17 residues. Trimming removed 3 bases from V and 1 base from J; junction bases left unmatched: 7.

This sequence joins TRBV13 and TRBJ1-5; a weak D match, TRBD1 (6 bases). There are 15 residues in the CDR3. Per the germline V gene, CDR1 is PRHDT and CDR2 is FYEKMQ (reference sequence). V dropped 0 bases and J dropped 7 bases, with 13 bases sitting between them. The CDR3 bases are TGTGCCAGCAGCTTAGGATTCAGGGGCGCCCAGCCCCAGCATTTT. Translation: CASSLGFRGAQPQHF.

The J gene is TRBJ1-1, the V gene TRBV7-8; D remains unclear. Germline CDR1 and CDR2: SGHVS and FQNEAQ. The V and J ends lost 2 bases and 3 bases respectively, with 10 bases between them. The CDR3 is 14 residues long. Written as DNA, the CDR3 is TGTGCCAGCAGCTTAAGGGCGAGGGACACTGAAGCTTTCTTT. This encodes CASSLRARDTEAFF. Full variable domain (missing parts from reference TRBV7-8 and TRBJ1-1): GAGVSQSPRYKVAKRGQDVALRCDPISGHVSLFWYQQALGQGPEFLTYFQNEAQLDKSGLPSDRFFAERPEGSVSTLKIQRTQQEDSAVYLCASSLRARDTEAFFGQGTRLTVV.

This chain joins TRBV2 and TRBJ1-1; the D gene is possibly TRBD1 (5 bases). V was cut by 4 bases and J by 3 bases, with 12 bases left in between. The CDR3 contains 14 residues. CDR1 is SNHLY and CDR2 is FYNNEI in the germline V gene. This CDR3 is CASSVGPGDTEAFF. CDR3 coding DNA: TGTGCCAGCAGTGTGGGTCCGGGGGACACTGAAGCTTTCTTT.

The chain uses TRBV6-5 and TRBJ1-1, with a weak D call TRBD1 (5 bases). The germline V and J ends were trimmed by 8 bases and 11 bases, with 24 bases remaining between them. The germline gives CDR1 MNHEY, CDR2 SVGAGI. The CDR3 covers 14 residues. The CDR3 coding sequence is TGTGCCAGCCTTAAAAGCGCGGGCAGGGCGGGGGCTTTCTTT. Translated, it gives CASLKSAGRAGAFF.

V is TRBV7-2 and J is TRBJ1-1; a weak D match, TRBD1 (5 bases). Germline CDR1 is SGHTA and CDR2 is FQGNSA. The CDR3 is 15 amino acids. V lost 2 bases and J lost 4, with 14 bases in between. CDR3 DNA: TGTGCCAGCAGCTTACGGGGGGGTGGTCTCACTGAAGCTTTCTTT. Translated: CASSLRGGGLTEAFF.

V usage is TRBV6-4 and J usage is TRBJ2-3; weak D call: TRBD2 (6 bases). In germline, CDR1 is MRHNA, CDR2 SNTAGT. The CDR3 covers 14 residues. Trimming pared 4 bases from V and 1 base from J, leaving 9 bases between. CDR3 in DNA: TGTGCCAGCAGTGGGGTAGCGGGCACAGATACGCAGTATTTT. This translates into CASSGVAGTDTQYF.

The rearrangement joins TRBV6-5 to TRBJ1-2; 9 bases agree with TRBD1. The ends lost 5 bases at V and 3 bases at J; junction bases unmatched: 4. The CDR3 runs 14 residues. Per the germline V gene, CDR1 is MNHEY and CDR2 is SVGAGI. The CDR3 DNA sequence: TGTGCCAGCAGTCGGGACAGGGTCCACTATGGCTACACCTTC. Its translation is CASSRDRVHYGYTF.